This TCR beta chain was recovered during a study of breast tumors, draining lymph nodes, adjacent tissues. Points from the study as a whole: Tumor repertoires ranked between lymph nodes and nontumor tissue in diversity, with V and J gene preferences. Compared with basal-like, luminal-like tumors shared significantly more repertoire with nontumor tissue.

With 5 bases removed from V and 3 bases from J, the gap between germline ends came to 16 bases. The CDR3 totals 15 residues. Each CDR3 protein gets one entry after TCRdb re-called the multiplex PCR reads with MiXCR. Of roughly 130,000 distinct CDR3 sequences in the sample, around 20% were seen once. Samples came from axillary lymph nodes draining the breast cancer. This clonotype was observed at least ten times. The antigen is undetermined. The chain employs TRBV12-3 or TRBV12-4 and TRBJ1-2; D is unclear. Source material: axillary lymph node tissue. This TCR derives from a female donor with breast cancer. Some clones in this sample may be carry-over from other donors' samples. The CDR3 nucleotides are TGTGCCAGCAGTCCTGACGCCTACAACGACTATGGCTACACCTTC. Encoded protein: CASSPDAYNDYGYTF.